Presented here are 20 T cell receptor beta chains from one specimen sequenced in a study of T cells in Graves' hyperthyroidism and ophthalmopathy. Researchers took RNA transcripts and amplified the TCR beta CDR3 regions from them. HTBI primers were employed in a first-round RT-PCR of the TCR CDR3. TCRdb reprocessed the multiplex PCR reads with MiXCR, giving one entry per CDR3 protein. Of around 520,000 distinct CDR3 sequences listed, 13% to 15% are singletons. The sample taken for sequencing was blood. The source is a woman between 18 and 29 years old with Graves' hyperthyroidism.

The table lists this clonotype with a few counts. The chain's CDR3 is CASSQPGTGGQKLFF. For the CDR3, the DNA is TGTGCCAGCAGCCAACCCGGGACAGGGGGGCAAAAACTGTTTTTT. The rearrangement uses TRBV3-1 and TRBJ1-4; 11 nucleotides line up with TRBD1. V dropped 2 bases and J dropped 9; count of bases not matched to a gene: 5. The CDR3 spans 15 residues. Germline loops: CDR1 LGHDT, CDR2 YNNKEL (reference sequence).

At least ten counts were recorded for this clonotype. The chain is built from TRBV3-1 and TRBJ2-6, with 9 bases identical to TRBD2. This CDR3 spans 18 amino acids. From germline, CDR1 is LGHDT and CDR2 YNNKEL (reference sequence). V dropped 0 bases and J dropped 5; count of bases not matched to a gene: 8. CDR3 in DNA: TGTGCCAGCAGCCAAGATCGGCCTAGCGGGAAGTGGGCCAACGTCCTGACTTTC. This encodes CASSQDRPSGKWANVLTF.

V and J are TRBV6-1 and TRBJ2-1, with TRBD2 identical over 7 bases. CDR3 length equals 14 residues. V trimming: 8 bases; J trimming: 9 bases; junction bases outside the gene matches: 13. The germline V gene has CDR1 MNHNS and CDR2 SASEGT. As DNA, the CDR3 is TGTGCCAGCCGCAAGGTGGGAGGGCGGGGTGAGCAGTTCTTC. This translates into CASRKVGGRGEQFF.

Many counts were recorded for this clonotype. This chain joins TRBV12-3 or TRBV12-4 and TRBJ2-1; D remains ambiguous. The V end lost 2 bases, the J end lost 5 bases, and 22 bases lay between the germline ends. The CDR3 has 18 amino acids. The DNA for the CDR3 is TGTGCCAGCAGTTTACTCCCTTACCCGGGTGTAAGAAACAATGAGCAGTTCTTC. It yields the protein CASSLLPYPGVRNNEQFF.

This clonotype was observed a handful of times. The chain combines TRBV7-9 with TRBJ2-3; D is ambiguous. Germline V gives CDR1 SEHNR, CDR2 FQNEAQ (reference sequence). The V gene lost 5 bases and the J gene lost 4 bases, with 7 bases spanning the gap. CDR3 size: 12 residues. Written as DNA, the CDR3 is TGTGCCAGCAGCGTCCAGGCAGATACGCAGTATTTT. This translates into CASSVQADTQYF.

V usage is TRBV6-5 and J usage is TRBJ2-7; TRBD2 aligns across 12 bases. Looked up from germline, CDR1 is MNHEY and CDR2 is SVGAGI. The CDR3 length is 15 residues. J was trimmed by 5 bases and V by 4 bases; bases with no gene match: 6. In DNA, the CDR3 is TGTGCCAGCAGTTTCTCCCTAGCGGGAGGGAACGAGCAGTACTTC. Its protein is CASSFSLAGGNEQYF.

The chain combines TRBV5-1 with TRBJ2-3, with 8 nucleotides matching TRBD2. The V gene end was trimmed by 1 base and the J gene end by 3 bases; junction bases not matched to a gene: 4. The CDR3 contains 15 residues. Per the germline V gene, CDR1 is SGHRS and CDR2 is YFSETQ. As DNA, the CDR3 is TGCGCCAGCAGCTTGTCTAGCGGGCCGACAGATACGCAGTATTTT. It specifies CASSLSSGPTDTQYF.

The CDR3 DNA reads as TGTACCACCAGCAGAGATTTGCCAGGGGGAAGTGAGCAGTACGTC. It specifies CTTSRDLPGGSEQYV. This chain uses TRBV15 with TRBJ2-7; 7 bases fit TRBD1. The length of the CDR3 is 15 residues. From germline, CDR1 is LNHNV and CDR2 YYDKDF (reference sequence).

A word on this clonotype: At one boundary the junction diverges from the germline segment, which might be a read error. The genes are TRBV12-5 and TRBJ2-1; D uncertain. CDR1 LGHNT and CDR2 FRNRAP come from the germline V gene. This CDR3 is built from 14 residues. DNA of the CDR3: TGTTCTAGTGGTTACTCCACCTCCTACAGTGAGCAGTTCTTC. It specifies CSSGYSTSYSEQFF. Based on the CDR3 plus reference TRBV12-5 and TRBJ2-1, the full variable domain is DARVTQTPRHKVTEMGQEVTMRCQPILGHNTVFWYRQTMMQGLELLAYFRNRAPLDDSGMPKDRFSAEMPDATLATLKIQPSEPRDSAVYFCSSGYSTSYSEQFFGPGTRLTVL.

This clonotype has a count of ten or more. The chain combines TRBV27 with TRBJ1-5, with no clear D. V lost 5 bases, J lost 5 bases, and 10 bases lay in between. Germline CDR1 and CDR2: MNHEY and SMNVEV (reference sequence). CDR3 length equals 13 residues. CDR3 amino acids: CASSERTHQPQHF. The DNA for the CDR3 is TGTGCCAGCAGTGAGCGGACGCATCAGCCCCAGCATTTT.

This chain connects TRBV9 to TRBJ1-2; 7 bases match TRBD1. This CDR3 is 16 amino acids long. Germline assignment: CDR1 SGDLS and CDR2 YYNGEE. The V gene end was trimmed by 2 bases and the J gene end by 0 bases; junction bases not matched to a gene: 7. The CDR3, as DNA: TGTGCCAGCAGCGTCGGGACAGCCGCCTCTAACTATGGCTACACCTTC. It encodes CASSVGTAASNYGYTF.

This clonotype was seen many times. The V call is TRBV12-3 or TRBV12-4, the J call TRBJ1-1; D ambiguous. Trimming pared 2 bases from V and 0 bases from J, leaving 4 bases between. The CDR3 covers 13 residues. For the CDR3, the DNA is TGTGCCAGCAGTTTATACGTGAACACTGAAGCTTTCTTT. Protein: CASSLYVNTEAFF.

This clonotype turned up a few times. The chain recombines TRBV7-9 with TRBJ1-3; D is unclear. CDR1 and CDR2 (germline): SEHNR, FQNEAQ (reference sequence). V lost 0 bases and J lost 0, with 9 bases in between. The CDR3 is 16 residues long. CDR3 sequence (DNA): TGTGCCAGCAGCTTAGCCGACGGGAACTCTGGAAACACCATATATTTT. Its translation: CASSLADGNSGNTIYF.

On this clonotype itself: The junction differs from germline at one of its ends, possibly a read error. V is TRBV11-2 and J is TRBJ2-5; 16 bases line up with TRBD2. The CDR3 is 16 amino acids. CDR1 SGHAT and CDR2 FQNNGV come from the germline V gene. The CDR3 sequence: CDSSSGLAGGGETQYF. CDR3 nucleotides: TGTGACAGCAGCTCGGGACTAGCGGGAGGGGGGGAGACCCAGTACTTC.

This clonotype was counted ten times or more. The chain is built from TRBV18 and TRBJ1-2, with TRBD1 matching 10 bases. Germline CDR1 KGHSH, CDR2 LQKENI. The V gene end was trimmed by 4 bases and the J gene end by 4 bases; junction bases not matched to a gene: 9. The CDR3 consists of 16 residues. In nucleotides, the CDR3 is TGTGCCAGCTCACGACAAGGGACAGGGGTCGGCTATGGCTACACCTTC. Protein: CASSRQGTGVGYGYTF.

This clonotype was recorded once. The junction differs from germline at one of its ends, possibly a read error. This chain uses TRBV5-1 with TRBJ1-1; D gene uncertain. The CDR3 sequence is 12 residues long. CDR1 and CDR2 from the germline V gene are SGHRS and YFSETQ. Here the CDR3 reads CASSLSGPEVFF. CDR3 in DNA: TGCGCCAGCAGCTTGTCCGGCCCTGAAGTTTTCTTT.

In its sample, this clonotype was seen many times. J is TRBJ2-5 and V is TRBV12-3 or TRBV12-4, with 11 bases fitting TRBD2. The J segment lost 7 bases and the V segment lost 6 bases, leaving 10 bases of the junction unmatched. The CDR3 runs to 15 residues. The CDR3 DNA sequence: TGTGCCAGCAGCCAGACTAGCGGGGTCCGGGGGACCCAGTACTTC. Protein: CASSQTSGVRGTQYF.

There are many counts of this clonotype. CDR3 coding DNA: TGTGCCAGCAGCTCACCTGGAGCTAGCTCCTACAATGAGCAGTTCTTC. Its translation: CASSSPGASSYNEQFF. The V call is TRBV7-3, the J call TRBJ2-1; D is unresolved. V dropped 4 bases and J dropped 0 bases, with 13 bases sitting between them. Germline CDR1 SGHTA, CDR2 FQGTGA. The CDR3 length is 16 residues.

This clonotype turned up a few times. The gene calls are TRBV20-1 and TRBJ2-7; 9 nucleotides line up with TRBD2. V was pared by 6 bases and J by 2 bases, with 8 bases of the junction left unmatched. This CDR3 is 14 amino acids long. Germline loops: CDR1 DFQATT, CDR2 SNEGSKA (reference sequence). The CDR3 coding sequence is TGCAGTGCCCAATCCGGGACTAGCACCTACGAGCAGTACTTC. It specifies CSAQSGTSTYEQYF.

With respect to this clonotype: An end of the junction differs from the germline gene, which may be a read error. The chain carries TRBV2 and TRBJ1-2; TRBD1 might be the D (5 bases). Germline-derived CDR1 and CDR2 are SNHLY and FYNNEI. CDR3 length: 11 amino acids. The CDR3 loop reads CASSEGGVVAF. The CDR3 coding sequence is TGTGCCAGCAGTGAAGGAGGGGTGGTGGCCTTC.